This TCR beta chain was sequenced during a study of shared clonotypes between healthy human individuals. V shed 6 bases and J shed 0 bases, with 14 bases lying between them. Germline values: CDR1 MNHEY, CDR2 SVGAGI. The CDR3 runs to 15 residues. Assay used: immunoSEQ multiplex PCR; TCRdb lists only in-frame clones, some missing. The data hold hundreds of thousands of clones, with about three quarters observed a single time. Sequenced material: memory CD4+ T cells sorted from blood. Documented subset: CD45RA-negative fraction. The TCR was taken from a woman between 25 and 40 years old in good health. This chain uses TRBV6-5 with TRBJ1-1; D uncertain. The CDR3 coding sequence is TGTGCCAGCAGCTATAGCGAAAGAATGAACACTGAAGCTTTCTTT. Protein: CASSYSERMNTEAFF.